Each of the 21 T cell receptor beta chains below was sequenced from the same sample in a study of Ad26.COV2.S vaccination and SARS-CoV-2 variants. The treatment was: over 15 received Ad26.COV2.S at low or high dose, single or two shots; roughly five received placebo; per-sample allocation not given. On day 63 after the first injection, vaccine and placebo recipients gave samples. Clones were read by immunoSEQ multiplex PCR, and TCRdb kept only the in-frame ones, dropping some. The sample holds roughly 400,000 clones, less than 95% seen once. This material consisted of peripheral blood, taken in a trial of Ad26.COV2.S vaccine versus placebo. These receptors came from a person aged 18-60 years who received the Ad26.COV2.S COVID-19 vaccine or a placebo.

The CDR3 coding sequence is TGTGCCAGCAGCCAATCCGTGGGAGGCACTGAAGCTTTCTTT. Translated, it gives CASSQSVGGTEAFF. V usage is TRBV3-1 (or the pseudogene TRBV3-2) and J usage is TRBJ1-1; D not certain. The V gene lost 2 bases and the J gene lost 4 bases, with 11 bases spanning the gap. Germline loops: CDR1 LGHDT, CDR2 YNNKEL (reference sequence). The CDR3 loop spans 14 amino acids.

The V call is TRBV27, the J call TRBJ2-7, with D perhaps TRBD1 (5 bases). The CDR3 is made up of 13 amino acids. Germline V gene lookup returns CDR1 MNHEY and CDR2 SMNVEV (reference sequence). With 2 bases removed from V and 3 bases from J, the gap between germline ends came to 8 bases. The CDR3 region is CASSLTGYYEQYF. The CDR3 bases are TGTGCCAGCAGTTTAACAGGTTACTACGAGCAGTACTTC.

J is TRBJ2-1 and V is TRBV20-1; D is perhaps TRBD1 (6 bases). V was shortened by 3 bases and J by 7 bases, with 19 bases between the two germline ends. This CDR3 is 15 amino acids long. The germline CDR1 and CDR2 sequences are DFQATT and SNEGSKA (reference sequence). CDR3 nucleotides: TGCAGTGCTAGTGGGACCCAGGGGCGAGGAAATGAGCAGTTCTTC. This gives the protein CSASGTQGRGNEQFF.

This clone was seen only once. The CDR3 reads CASSRIAGGYNEQFF. The CDR3 DNA reads TGTGCCAGCAGTCGAATTGCCGGGGGATACAATGAGCAGTTCTTC. The rearrangement joins TRBV28 to TRBJ2-1; weak D call: TRBD2 (6 bases). V lost 5 bases and J 4 bases, leaving 15 bases between the germline ends. Germline assignment: CDR1 MDHEN and CDR2 SYDVKM. The CDR3 extends over 15 amino acids. The whole variable domain, remainder taken from reference TRBV28 and TRBJ2-1, is DVKVTQSSRYLVKRTGEKVFLECVQDMDHENMFWYRQDPGLGLRLIYFSYDVKMKEKGDIPEGYSVSREKKERFSLILESASTNQTSMYLCASSRIAGGYNEQFFGPGTRLTVL.

The chain is built from TRBV28 and TRBJ2-5, with TRBD2 matching 8 bases. The length of the CDR3 is 14 residues. The trim removed 3 bases at V and 4 bases at J, leaving 4 bases unmatched. The germline CDR1 and CDR2 sequences are MDHEN and SYDVKM. The DNA for the CDR3 is TGTGCCAGCAGTTTGGTCCGGGGGGGAGAGACCCAGTACTTC. This gives the protein CASSLVRGGETQYF.

The rearrangement links TRBV6-5 to TRBJ2-1; no clear D. There are 13 residues in the CDR3. The germline gives CDR1 MNHEY, CDR2 SVGAGI. V was cut by 9 bases and J by 5 bases, with 14 bases left in between. CDR3 DNA: TGTGCCAGTCTCGGGCTTTGGGACAATGAGCAGTTCTTC. Its protein is CASLGLWDNEQFF.

The rearrangement links TRBV7-8 to TRBJ2-3, with D perhaps matching TRBD1 (6 bases). This CDR3 is built from 16 residues. Per germline, CDR1 SGHVS and CDR2 FQNEAQ. V lost 5 bases and J lost 0, with 15 bases in between. The CDR3 protein is CASSREWTVSTDTQYF. The CDR3 bases are TGTGCCAGCAGCAGAGAGTGGACAGTGAGCACAGATACGCAGTATTTT.

The chain links TRBV6-1 to TRBJ2-7, with D hard to call. From germline, CDR1 is MNHNS and CDR2 SASEGT. The V end was cut by 3 bases, the J end by 3 bases, with 15 bases between. This CDR3 is 15 amino acids long. CDR3 loop: CASSEGLAPDYEQYF. The CDR3 DNA reads as TGTGCCAGCAGTGAGGGTCTCGCCCCGGACTACGAGCAGTACTTC.

The V gene is TRBV5-5, the J gene TRBJ2-5; no clear D. The CDR3 sequence is 13 residues long. Germline V gives CDR1 SGHKS, CDR2 YYEKEE (reference sequence). V was pared by 2 bases and J by 4 bases, with 9 bases between. The CDR3 bases are TGTGCCAGCAGCTTTAGTCCCGGAGAGACCCAGTACTTC. Its protein is CASSFSPGETQYF.

This clone was detected only a few times. The CDR3 sequence: CASSLLYRGSSYEQYF. DNA of the CDR3: TGTGCCAGCAGCCTTCTCTACAGGGGTAGCTCCTACGAGCAGTACTTC. The chain combines TRBV14 with TRBJ2-7; 7 bases are a match to TRBD1. The germline V gene encodes CDR1 SGHDN and CDR2 FVKESK. Unmatched junction bases numbered 9, after V lost 4 bases and J lost 0 bases. The CDR3 is 16 amino acids.

V is TRBV28 and J is TRBJ1-4, with 8 bases identical to TRBD1. CDR3 size: 14 residues. J was trimmed by 8 bases and V by 7 bases; bases with no gene match: 9. Germline CDR1 reads MDHEN; CDR2 reads SYDVKM. CDR3 in amino acids: CASTNQGADEKLFF. In DNA, the CDR3 is TGTGCCAGCACAAACCAGGGGGCCGACGAAAAACTGTTTTTT.

This chain links TRBV7-2 with TRBJ2-2, with 8 bases matching TRBD2. The germline CDR1 and CDR2 sequences are SGHTA and FQGNSA. The V gene end was trimmed by 5 bases and the J gene end by 7 bases; junction bases not matched to a gene: 12. The CDR3 has 16 residues. DNA of the CDR3: TGTGCCAGCAGCACTCCTGGCGGGAGGCCAGTCGGGGAGCTGTTTTTT. This codes for CASSTPGGRPVGELFF.

The chain links TRBV5-1 to TRBJ1-3; 7 positions agree with TRBD1. Germline assignment: CDR1 SGHRS and CDR2 YFSETQ. The V and J ends lost 4 bases and 2 bases, in that order; junction bases with no gene match: 9. The CDR3 is 16 amino acids. The CDR3 DNA reads as TGCGCCAGCAGCGTACAGGGGAGTAACACTGGAAACACCATATATTTT. Protein product: CASSVQGSNTGNTIYF.

CDR3 nucleotide sequence: TGTGCCAGCAGCTTTAGCGGGACGGCGGTAGATACGCAGTATTTT. Protein: CASSFSGTAVDTQYF. This chain connects TRBV5-4 to TRBJ2-3, with 8 bases matching TRBD2. Trimming removed 2 bases from V and 5 bases from J; junction bases left unmatched: 7. The CDR3 runs to 15 residues. Per the germline V gene, CDR1 is SGHNT and CDR2 is YYREEE (reference sequence).

The chain links TRBV14 to TRBJ2-2, with a tentative D call TRBD2 (5 bases). This CDR3 spans 15 amino acids. CDR1 and CDR2 from the germline V gene are SGHDN and FVKESK. V lost 3 bases to trimming and J lost 3 bases, with 11 bases between them. The CDR3 DNA is TGTGCCAGCAGCCATCGGGGAGTGTACACCGGGGAGCTGTTTTTT. Its protein is CASSHRGVYTGELFF.

The chain employs TRBV5-1 and TRBJ1-2; unclear D gene. Trimming took off 3 bases at V and 1 base at J, with 13 bases between the two ends. The CDR3 is 15 residues long. The V gene's germline CDR1 is SGHRS and CDR2 YFSETQ. The CDR3 loop is CASSSQGFLNYGYTF. The CDR3 DNA is TGCGCCAGCAGCTCTCAAGGCTTCCTTAACTATGGCTACACCTTC.

The rearrangement links TRBV28 to TRBJ2-2; no definite D call. Germline V gene lookup returns CDR1 MDHEN and CDR2 SYDVKM. CDR3 length: 14 residues. V lost 6 bases, J lost 1 base, and 9 bases lay in between. CDR3 coding DNA: TGTGCCAGCAGGCGTGCTGGGAACACCGGGGAGCTGTTTTTT. Protein: CASRRAGNTGELFF.

This clone was seen only a few times. V is TRBV30 and J is TRBJ1-4; possibly TRBD1 for D (5 bases). The CDR3 covers 14 residues. With 0 bases removed from V and 7 bases from J, the gap between germline ends came to 12 bases. Germline CDR1 GTSNPN, CDR2 SVGIG (reference sequence). The CDR3 DNA follows: TGTGCCTGGAGTGTAGATGGGGGGAGTGAAAAACTGTTTTTT. Its translation: CAWSVDGGSEKLFF.

The rearrangement joins TRBV19 to TRBJ2-3; no reliable D call. Germline V gene sequence: CDR1 LNHDA, CDR2 SQIVND (reference sequence). Trimming stripped 9 bases from V and 6 bases from J, with 13 bases between. CDR3 size: 12 residues. CDR3 sequence (DNA): TGTGCCAGCCAAAATCCGGAGGATACGCAGTATTTT. This gives the protein CASQNPEDTQYF.

On this clone: The same CDR3 is also encoded by other DNA sequences in this sample. J is TRBJ2-3 and V is TRBV5-1, with D possibly being TRBD1 (6 bases). Germline V gene lookup returns CDR1 SGHRS and CDR2 YFSETQ. Trimming shortened V by 0 bases and J by 3 bases, and 8 bases separated the two germline ends. The CDR3 loop spans 14 amino acids. The DNA of the CDR3 is TGCGCCAGCAGCTTGGGCAGGGGTACAGATACGCAGTATTTT. It encodes CASSLGRGTDTQYF.

A single count supports this clone. The chain employs TRBV29-1 and TRBJ2-3, with TRBD2 matching over 8 bases. V trimming: 4 bases; J trimming: 6 bases; junction bases outside the gene matches: 6. The germline V gene encodes CDR1 SQVTM and CDR2 ANQGSEA. The CDR3 length is 13 residues. CDR3 DNA sequence: TGCAGCGTTGCCGGGAGGGCCATGGATACGCAGTATTTT. Protein: CSVAGRAMDTQYF.